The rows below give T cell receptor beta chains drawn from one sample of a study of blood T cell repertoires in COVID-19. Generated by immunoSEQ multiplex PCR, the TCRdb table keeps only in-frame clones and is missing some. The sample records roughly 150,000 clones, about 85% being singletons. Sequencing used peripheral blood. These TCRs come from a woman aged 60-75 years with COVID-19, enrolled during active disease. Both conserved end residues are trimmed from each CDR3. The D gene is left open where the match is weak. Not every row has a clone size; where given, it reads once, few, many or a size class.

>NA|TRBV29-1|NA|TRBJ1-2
SVLSDSGGSGYT
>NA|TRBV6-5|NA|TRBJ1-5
ASHPYHLEKPQH
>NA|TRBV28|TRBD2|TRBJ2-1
ASRVPSGGAWNEQF
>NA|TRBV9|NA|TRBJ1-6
ASTLGDSYSPLH
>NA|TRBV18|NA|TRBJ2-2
ASSPILSNTGELF
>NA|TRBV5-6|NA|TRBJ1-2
ASSLDSRNYGYT
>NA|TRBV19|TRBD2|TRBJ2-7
ASNKGSGISSYEQY
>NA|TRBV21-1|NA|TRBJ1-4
ASSKVRTRDRGPPPPRKLF
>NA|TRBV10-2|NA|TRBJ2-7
ASSPTGFIDEQY
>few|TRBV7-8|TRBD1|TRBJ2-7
ASSSQGANEQY
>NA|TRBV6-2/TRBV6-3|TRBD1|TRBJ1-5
ASSHRGRGNQPQH
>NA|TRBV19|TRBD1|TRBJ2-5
ASSTGDSIKETQY
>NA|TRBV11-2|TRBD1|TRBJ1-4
ASSLRGRWEKLF
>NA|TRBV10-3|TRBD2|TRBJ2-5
AIRGSAGDLETQY
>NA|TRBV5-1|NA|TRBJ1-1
ASSFTTAGGGGGTEAF
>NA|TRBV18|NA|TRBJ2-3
ASSPLQGTDTQY
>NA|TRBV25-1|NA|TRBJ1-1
ASSEGEGLWVNTEAF
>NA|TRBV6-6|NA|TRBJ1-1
ASAGPGNTEAF
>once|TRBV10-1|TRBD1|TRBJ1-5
ASSVLDRGGNQPQH
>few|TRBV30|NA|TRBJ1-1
AWDVGSIEAF
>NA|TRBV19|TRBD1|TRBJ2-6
ASSIVRTGVGWANVLT
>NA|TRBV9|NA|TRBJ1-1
ASSVTGSSPAEAF
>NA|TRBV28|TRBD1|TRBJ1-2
ASSPPTGGASGYT
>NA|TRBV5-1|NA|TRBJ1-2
ASRPTTQTGGAGYT
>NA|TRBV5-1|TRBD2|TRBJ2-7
ASSQQAVAGGPYEQY
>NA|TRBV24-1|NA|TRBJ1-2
ATSDIRANYGYT
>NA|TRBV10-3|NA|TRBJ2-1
ALRGDGNNEQF
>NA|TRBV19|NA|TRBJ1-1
ASKGTLNTEAF
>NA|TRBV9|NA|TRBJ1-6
ASSVERQLNSPLH
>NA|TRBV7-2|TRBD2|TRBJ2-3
ASNKLATDTQY
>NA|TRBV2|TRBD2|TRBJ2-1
ASSEEALKGGNEQF
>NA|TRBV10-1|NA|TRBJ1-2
ASSEASNYGYT
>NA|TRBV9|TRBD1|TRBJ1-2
ASSVDRDYGYT
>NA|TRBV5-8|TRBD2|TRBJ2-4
ASSLSRGGRDIQY
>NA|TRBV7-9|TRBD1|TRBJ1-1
ASSLDRGTEAF
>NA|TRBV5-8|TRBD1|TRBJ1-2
ASSSGLRGQDYGYT
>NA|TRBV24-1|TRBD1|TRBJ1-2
ATSDGPIQGAGGYT
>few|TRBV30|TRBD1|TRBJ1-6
AWGSTGGPLH
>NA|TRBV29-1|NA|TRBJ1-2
STSGDYRERDGYT
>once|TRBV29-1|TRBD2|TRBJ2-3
SVIPLAGSHTDTQY
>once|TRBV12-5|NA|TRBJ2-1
ASGSINEQF
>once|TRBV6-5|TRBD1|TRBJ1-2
ASRTGGVSGYT
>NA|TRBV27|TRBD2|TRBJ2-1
ASSFGLGAYNEQF
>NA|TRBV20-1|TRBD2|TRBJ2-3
SASTSGGSVPITDTQY
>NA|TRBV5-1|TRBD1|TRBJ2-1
ASSASGTAYNEQF